The sequence of this T cell receptor (beta chain) was determined in a study of blood T cell repertoires in COVID-19. Study in general: Samples taken during acute and convalescent COVID-19 were collected in the United States, Italy and Spain.

The study recruited people aged roughly 18 to 95 years across approximately 23 US areas. Germline V gives CDR1 GTSNPN, CDR2 SVGIG (reference sequence). V was cut by 4 bases and J by 4 bases, with 14 bases left in between. The CDR3 runs 14 residues. As processed by the authors: Amplification of reference gene primers was used by the study to estimate nucleated cell counts. Only in-frame clones appear in the TCRdb table, and some are missing; sequencing was by immunoSEQ multiplex PCR. V and J calls and clone size come straight from that table; D and trimming were deduced from the DNA. The sample lists roughly 400,000 clones; approximately 90% were seen once.

Material: PBMCs or T cells enriched from blood (not recorded which). This chain connects TRBV30 to TRBJ1-3; D is possibly TRBD1 (5 bases). The clonotype originates from a woman between 40 and 50 years old who had been exposed to COVID-19. In DNA form, the CDR3 reads TGTGCCTGGACGGCGGGGGTAGAAGGAAACACCATATATTTT. Protein: CAWTAGVEGNTIYF.